This T cell receptor (beta chain) is from a study of blood T cell repertoires in COVID-19. TCRdb's copy holds only in-frame clones and misses some; the assay was immunoSEQ multiplex PCR. Altogether 200,000 to 250,000 clones are present, 92% being singletons, with the ten largest covering approximately 0.77%. Seattle enrolled patients during active infection and tracked them longitudinally. The V segment lost 6 bases and the J segment 3 bases; nucleotides outside the gene matches: 6. Germline CDR1 is LNHDA and CDR2 is SQIVND (reference sequence). The CDR3 sequence is 16 residues long. The chain carries TRBV19 and TRBJ2-7; TRBD2 matches 15 bases. The origin of this receptor is a man in his 60s with COVID-19, enrolled during active disease. Specimen: peripheral blood. In nucleotides, the CDR3 is TGTGCCAGTAGCTGGACTAGCGGGGGGGATATCTACGAGCAGTACTTC. Translated, it gives CASSWTSGGDIYEQYF. Full variable domain (rest looked up from reference TRBV19 and TRBJ2-7): DGGITQSPKYLFRKEGQNVTLSCEQNLNHDAMYWYRQDPGQGLRLIYYSQIVNDFQKGDIAEGYSVSREKKESFPLTVTSAQKNPTAFYLCASSWTSGGDIYEQYFGPGTRLTVT.